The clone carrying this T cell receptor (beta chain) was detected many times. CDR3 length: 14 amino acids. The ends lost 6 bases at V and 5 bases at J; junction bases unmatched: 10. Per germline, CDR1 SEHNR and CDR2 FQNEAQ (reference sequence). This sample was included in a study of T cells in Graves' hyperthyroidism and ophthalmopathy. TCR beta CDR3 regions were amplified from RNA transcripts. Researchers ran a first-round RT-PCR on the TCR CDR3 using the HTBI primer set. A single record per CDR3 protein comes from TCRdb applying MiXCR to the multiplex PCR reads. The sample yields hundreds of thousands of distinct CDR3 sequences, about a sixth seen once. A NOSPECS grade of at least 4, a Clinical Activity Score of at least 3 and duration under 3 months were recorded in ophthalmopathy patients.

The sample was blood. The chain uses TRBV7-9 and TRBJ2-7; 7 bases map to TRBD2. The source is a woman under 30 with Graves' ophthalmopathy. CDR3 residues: CASSRDYRIDEQYF. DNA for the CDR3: TGTGCCAGCAGTCGGGACTATAGAATCGACGAGCAGTACTTC.